A selection of T cell receptor beta chains follows, all from one sample in a study of OX40 agonist ivuxolimab in advanced cancers. The data were produced by immunoSEQ multiplex PCR, yet TCRdb's version contains in-frame clones alone and is incomplete. This sample has about 48,000 clones, with 80% to 85% found just once. This specimen was CD4+ or CD8+ T cells sorted from blood, taken in a trial of the OX40 agonist ivuxolimab. These receptors were taken from an adult with an advanced solid tumor such as melanoma, head and neck, liver or kidney cancer. CDR3s include the opening cysteine and the closing phenylalanine or tryptophan. The order of the fields is clone size, V gene, D gene, J gene, CDR3 DNA, CDR3 protein. The D gene is left open where the match is weak. Some rows mark clone size as missing; the rest say once, few, many or name a class of expanded clone.

clone size: .; V gene: TRBV18; D gene: TRBD1; J gene: TRBJ1-3; CDR3 DNA: TGTGCCAGCTCAACCTCGGGACAGTCTGGAAACACCATATATTTT; CDR3 protein: CASSTSGQSGNTIYF
clone size: .; V gene: TRBV19; D gene: .; J gene: TRBJ1-1; CDR3 DNA: TGTGCCAGTAGTTTGACCAGGGGCCGGAACACTGAAGCTTTCTTT; CDR3 protein: CASSLTRGRNTEAFF
clone size: few; V gene: TRBV5-1; D gene: .; J gene: TRBJ1-4; CDR3 DNA: TGCGCCAGCAGCTTGGCAGGGCCTAATGAAAAACTGTTTTTT; CDR3 protein: CASSLAGPNEKLFF
clone size: .; V gene: TRBV7-6; D gene: TRBD1; J gene: TRBJ2-7; CDR3 DNA: TGTGCCAGCAGCCACGGGGACAGCACCTACGAGCAGTACTTC; CDR3 protein: CASSHGDSTYEQYF
clone size: .; V gene: TRBV21-1; D gene: .; J gene: TRBJ2-6; CDR3 DNA: TGTGCCAGCGCATCGGGGGTCTCCTCGGGTGGGGCCAACGTCCTGACTTTC; CDR3 protein: CASASGVSSGGANVLTF
clone size: .; V gene: TRBV2; D gene: .; J gene: TRBJ1-1; CDR3 DNA: TGTGCCAGCACCCTCGGGGACACTGAAGCTTTCTTT; CDR3 protein: CASTLGDTEAFF
clone size: few; V gene: TRBV18; D gene: .; J gene: TRBJ2-7; CDR3 DNA: TGTGCCAGCTCACCACTACAGAACTACGAGCAGTACTTC; CDR3 protein: CASSPLQNYEQYF
clone size: few; V gene: TRBV10-1; D gene: .; J gene: TRBJ1-1; CDR3 DNA: TGCGCCAGCCGCCGACAGAAAGCTTTCTTT; CDR3 protein: CASRRQKAFF
clone size: few; V gene: TRBV10-3; D gene: .; J gene: TRBJ2-1; CDR3 DNA: TGTGCCATCAGGGCGGACCTTATTGACCCAAACTCCTACAATGAGCAGTTCTTC; CDR3 protein: CAIRADLIDPNSYNEQFF
clone size: .; V gene: TRBV27; D gene: .; J gene: TRBJ2-7; CDR3 DNA: TGTGCCAGCAGTTTATCACCAGGTAGTCCGGAGCAGTACTTC; CDR3 protein: CASSLSPGSPEQYF
clone size: .; V gene: TRBV5-1; D gene: .; J gene: TRBJ2-3; CDR3 DNA: TGCGCCAGCAGCGTGTCCTCGGACACCGATCACACAGATACGCAGTATTTT; CDR3 protein: CASSVSSDTDHTDTQYF
clone size: few; V gene: TRBV29-1; D gene: TRBD1; J gene: TRBJ2-7; CDR3 DNA: TGCAGCGTCCGGACAGGGGGCTTCTACGAGCAGTACTTC; CDR3 protein: CSVRTGGFYEQYF
clone size: .; V gene: TRBV6-1; D gene: .; J gene: TRBJ2-7; CDR3 DNA: TGTGCCAGCAGTGAAGCTGATAGCGGTATCTACGAGCAGTACTTC; CDR3 protein: CASSEADSGIYEQYF
clone size: .; V gene: TRBV11-2; D gene: .; J gene: TRBJ2-2; CDR3 DNA: TGTGCCAGCAGCTTAGCGGCAGTACTCACCGGGGAGCTGTTTTTT; CDR3 protein: CASSLAAVLTGELFF
clone size: .; V gene: TRBV5-1; D gene: TRBD2; J gene: TRBJ2-3; CDR3 DNA: TGCGCCAGCAGCCGAAGGGCGGGGGGCAGGGGCACAGATACGCAGTATTTT; CDR3 protein: CASSRRAGGRGTDTQYF
clone size: .; V gene: TRBV4-2; D gene: .; J gene: TRBJ2-4; CDR3 DNA: TGTGCCAGCAGCCAAGGGGTCAGGGGGGCGTCCAAAAACATTCAGTACTTC; CDR3 protein: CASSQGVRGASKNIQYF
clone size: .; V gene: TRBV19; D gene: TRBD1; J gene: TRBJ1-5; CDR3 DNA: TGTGCCAGTAGTCTTTCGGGACAGGGATGGGGCAATCAGCCCCAGCATTTT; CDR3 protein: CASSLSGQGWGNQPQHF
clone size: once; V gene: TRBV9; D gene: TRBD1; J gene: TRBJ1-2; CDR3 DNA: TGTGCCAGCAGCGTAAAGGACAGGGGAGGTGGCTACACCTTC; CDR3 protein: CASSVKDRGGGYTF
clone size: .; V gene: TRBV2; D gene: .; J gene: TRBJ1-4; CDR3 DNA: TGTGCCAGCACTCTGGGGTATGAAAAACTGTTTTTT; CDR3 protein: CASTLGYEKLFF
clone size: .; V gene: TRBV7-2; D gene: .; J gene: TRBJ1-1; CDR3 DNA: TGTGCCAGCAGCTTAAGACAGGCCGCGCGTGAAGCTTTCTTT; CDR3 protein: CASSLRQAAREAFF
clone size: .; V gene: TRBV18; D gene: .; J gene: TRBJ2-7; CDR3 DNA: TGTGCCAGCTCACCACTTTCCTACGAGCAGTACTTC; CDR3 protein: CASSPLSYEQYF
clone size: .; V gene: TRBV30; D gene: TRBD1; J gene: TRBJ2-2; CDR3 DNA: TGTGCCTGGAGTGAACAGGGGGCCGGGGAGCTGTTTTTT; CDR3 protein: CAWSEQGAGELFF
clone size: .; V gene: TRBV7-2; D gene: .; J gene: TRBJ1-1; CDR3 DNA: TGTGCCAGCAGCTTAGTTTCCAGACAGAACACTGAAGCTTTCTTT; CDR3 protein: CASSLVSRQNTEAFF
clone size: .; V gene: TRBV12-5; D gene: .; J gene: TRBJ2-7; CDR3 DNA: TGTGCTAGTGGTTTGTCAGGAAGTGCAGGGAACTACGAGCAGTACTTC; CDR3 protein: CASGLSGSAGNYEQYF
clone size: .; V gene: TRBV29-1; D gene: .; J gene: TRBJ1-2; CDR3 DNA: TGCAGCGGAATGACGGGGAACTATGGCTACACCTTC; CDR3 protein: CSGMTGNYGYTF
clone size: once; V gene: TRBV10-1; D gene: TRBD2; J gene: TRBJ2-1; CDR3 DNA: TGCGCCAGCAGTCGGGAGGCGGGTGAGCAGTTCTTC; CDR3 protein: CASSREAGEQFF
clone size: few; V gene: TRBV9; D gene: .; J gene: TRBJ1-1; CDR3 DNA: TGTGCCAGCAGCGGACCCACAGCGAACACTGAAGCTTTCTTT; CDR3 protein: CASSGPTANTEAFF
clone size: .; V gene: TRBV5-1; D gene: TRBD1; J gene: TRBJ1-6; CDR3 DNA: TGCGCCAGCAGCGGTGGGACAGGGGGGGAATCACCCCTCCACTTT; CDR3 protein: CASSGGTGGESPLHF
clone size: .; V gene: TRBV7-2; D gene: .; J gene: TRBJ2-1; CDR3 DNA: TGTGCCAGCAGCTTAAAGGTTGGGGCTGGTGAGCAGTTCTTC; CDR3 protein: CASSLKVGAGEQFF